The 9 T cell receptor beta chains below come from one sample, sequenced in a study of shared clonotypes between healthy human individuals. TCRdb keeps only in-frame clones here, not all; method: immunoSEQ multiplex PCR. The sample includes about 2.3 million clones, 85% to 95% seen only once; the top ten take approximately 0.4%. The sample comprised naive CD4+ T cells from PBMCs. Subset denoted: CD45RA+ positively selected. These receptors originate from a man between 18 and 35 years old in good health. Some clones in this sample may be carry-over from other donors' samples.

The chain employs TRBV7-8 and TRBJ1-4, with TRBD1 matching over 8 bases. The CDR3 is 16 amino acids. Germline trimming cut 5 bases from V and 0 bases from J; bases unmatched to any gene: 5. Per germline, CDR1 SGHVS and CDR2 FQNEAQ. Here the CDR3 reads CASSKGQAATNEKLFF. Written as DNA, the CDR3 is TGTGCCAGCAGCAAGGGACAGGCGGCAACTAATGAAAAACTGTTTTTT.

The chain combines TRBV4-2 with TRBJ2-3, with D possibly TRBD1 on 6 matching bases. CDR1 LGHNA and CDR2 YNFKEQ come from the germline V gene. CDR3 length equals 16 residues. V gave up 1 base and J gave up 8 bases, with 19 bases separating them. In nucleotides, the CDR3 is TGTGCCAGCAGCCAAGCCGGGGACCCCCTCAGGGGTACGCAGTATTTT. Encoded protein: CASSQAGDPLRGTQYF.

This clone showed up just once. This chain links TRBV9 with TRBJ2-3; D is undetermined. Trimming pared 0 bases from V and 2 bases from J, leaving 10 bases between. Germline loops: CDR1 SGDLS, CDR2 YYNGEE. This CDR3 is built from 15 residues. The CDR3 region has the DNA TGTGCCAGCAGCGTAGCTCTGGTGTACACAGATACGCAGTATTTT. This sequence encodes CASSVALVYTDTQYF.

This chain joins TRBV23-1 and TRBJ2-7; either TRBD1 or TRBD2 may supply D (6 bases each). TRBV23-1 is noted as an ORF with a role that remains uncertain. The CDR3 is 16 residues long. V was trimmed by 4 bases and J by 0 bases, leaving 16 bases between them. The chain's CDR3 is CASSPRGQQNSYEQYF. Here the CDR3 DNA reads TGCGCCAGCAGTCCTCGGGGGCAGCAAAACTCCTACGAGCAGTACTTC.

V usage is TRBV9 and J usage is TRBJ2-7; D unclear. V lost 7 bases, J lost 4 bases, and 12 bases lay in between. The length of the CDR3 is 12 residues. CDR1 is SGDLS, CDR2 YYNGEE, per germline. CDR3 DNA: TGTGCCAGCGGGTTCCTTCCTTACGAGCAGTACTTC. This encodes CASGFLPYEQYF. Variable domain in full (rest from reference TRBV9 and TRBJ2-7): DSGVTQTPKHLITATGQRVTLRCSPRSGDLSVYWYQQSLDQGLQFLIQYYNGEERAKGNILERFSAQQFPDLHSELNLSSLELGDSALYFCASGFLPYEQYFGPGTRLTVT.

The chain couples TRBV4-2 to TRBJ1-1; TRBD1 might be the D (6 bases). With 4 bases removed from V and 6 bases from J, the gap between germline ends came to 27 bases. This CDR3 spans 18 amino acids. Germline-derived CDR1 and CDR2 are LGHNA and YNFKEQ. CDR3 coding DNA: TGTGCCAGCAGCCCCTCTCCGACAGGCCGGCGAAGAAGGGCTGAAGCTTTCTTT. Translating it yields CASSPSPTGRRRRAEAFF.

This sequence joins TRBV7-2 and TRBJ2-5; TRBD2 matches 12 bases. V trimming: 4 bases; J trimming: 5 bases; junction bases outside the gene matches: 11. The CDR3 extends over 17 amino acids. Germline V CDR1 and CDR2: SGHTA, FQGNSA. Here the CDR3 reads CASSWGLTSGRVETQYF. The DNA of the CDR3 is TGTGCCAGCAGCTGGGGGCTGACTAGCGGGAGAGTGGAGACCCAGTACTTC. Variable domain in full (rest from reference TRBV7-2 and TRBJ2-5): GAGVSQSPSNKVTEKGKDVELRCDPISGHTALYWYRQSLGQGLEFLIYFQGNSAPDKSGLPSDRFSAERTGGSVSTLTIQRTQQEDSAVYLCASSWGLTSGRVETQYFGPGTRLLVL.

The rearrangement links TRBV5-4 to TRBJ2-3; D is perhaps TRBD2 (5 bases). The V end was cut by 0 bases, the J end by 1 base, with 12 bases between. The CDR3 consists of 16 residues. The V gene's germline CDR1 is SGHNT and CDR2 YYREEE (reference sequence). The CDR3 nucleotides are TGTGCCAGCAGCTTGGCCGGCGGGCAGCGCACAGATACGCAGTATTTT. Encoded protein: CASSLAGGQRTDTQYF.

To note about this clone: This sample includes further DNA sequences coding for the same CDR3. CDR3 loop: CASSLSGTTYEQYF. CDR3 DNA: TGCGCCAGCAGCTTATCCGGGACTACCTACGAGCAGTACTTC. The chain carries TRBV5-1 and TRBJ2-7, with TRBD2 matching over 7 bases. The CDR3 contains 14 residues. Germline CDR1 is SGHRS and CDR2 is YFSETQ. V dropped 2 bases and J dropped 2; count of bases not matched to a gene: 4.